This T cell receptor beta chain was documented in a study of blood T cells in healthy people across ages. Study results and caveats: There was no known CMV status for donors, so expanded clonotype changes were possibly confounded. Diversity was higher, and naive CD4+ cells more numerous, in long-lived donors than in aged donors.

No fewer than 6 micrograms of total RNA were isolated from every sample. A second roughly 6 to 11 cycle PCR used barcoded and J-beta primers. TCRdb independently ran MiXCR on the 5' RACE reads; one entry per CDR3 protein. This table has 700,000 to 850,000 distinct CDR3 sequences, roughly 53% appearing once. Trimming left V 6 bases short and J 0 bases short, with 15 bases between. Germline-derived CDR1 and CDR2 are LGHDT and YNNKEL (reference sequence). The CDR3 is 16 amino acids. About this clonotype: Its matching antigen is unknown.

Sample: blood. This chain connects TRBV3-1 to TRBJ2-1; tentative D call: TRBD1 (5 bases). The clonotype comes from a man older than 75 in good health. The CDR3 DNA sequence: TGTGCCAGCAGGCAACTCGGACAAAGCTCCTACAATGAGCAGTTCTTC. It specifies CASRQLGQSSYNEQFF.